The clone carrying this T cell receptor (beta chain) appeared a few times. The antigen remains unidentified. TCR beta CDR3 regions were amplified from RNA. Carried out on the TCR CDR3, a first-round RT-PCR used the HTBI primer set. MiXCR, applied by TCRdb to the multiplex PCR reads, yields one record per CDR3 protein. The sample shows around 530,000 distinct CDR3 sequences, approximately 17% of them seen only once. Ophthalmopathy cases scored 3 or more on the Clinical Activity Score and 4 or more on NOSPECS grade, with duration below 3 months. Trimming stripped 1 base from V and 5 bases from J, with 9 bases between. The V gene's germline CDR1 is DFQATT and CDR2 SNEGSKA (reference sequence). The CDR3 has 13 amino acids. The record originates from a study of T cells in Graves' hyperthyroidism and ophthalmopathy. On the study more broadly: Peripheral blood specimens were obtained at initial diagnosis, prior to any treatment.

Study-wide results and limits: The blood repertoire included most of the expanded thyroid clonotypes above 0.001.

This clonotype originated in a woman aged 18-30 years with Graves' ophthalmopathy. J is TRBJ2-4 and V is TRBV20-1; no firm D call. The sequenced sample was blood. Here the CDR3 DNA reads TGCAGTGCTAGAGTTGGCAGCCAAAACATTCAGTACTTC. Translated: CSARVGSQNIQYF.